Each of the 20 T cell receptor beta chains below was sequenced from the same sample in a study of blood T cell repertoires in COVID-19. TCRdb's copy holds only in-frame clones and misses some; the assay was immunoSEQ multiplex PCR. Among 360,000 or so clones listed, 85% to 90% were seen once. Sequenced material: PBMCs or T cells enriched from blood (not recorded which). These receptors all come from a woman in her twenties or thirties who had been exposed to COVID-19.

CDR3 amino acids: CASSLTERTGELFF. The CDR3 region has the DNA TGTGCCAGCAGCTTAACGGAGCGAACCGGGGAGCTGTTTTTT. This rearrangement joins TRBV7-3 to TRBJ2-2; D call uncertain. From germline, CDR1 is SGHTA and CDR2 FQGTGA. The CDR3 is 14 amino acids. The V gene lost 0 bases and the J gene lost 5 bases, with 7 bases spanning the gap. Full variable domain (remainder filled in from reference TRBV7-3 and TRBJ2-2): GAGVSQTPSNKVTEKGKYVELRCDPISGHTALYWYRQSLGQGPEFLIYFQGTGAADDSGLPNDRFFAVRPEGSVSTLKIQRTERGDSAVYLCASSLTERTGELFFGEGSRLTVL.

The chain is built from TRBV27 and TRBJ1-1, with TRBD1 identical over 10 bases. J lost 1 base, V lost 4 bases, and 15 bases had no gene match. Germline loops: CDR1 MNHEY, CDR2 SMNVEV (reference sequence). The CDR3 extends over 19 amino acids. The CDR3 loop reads CASSSSTHDRGPGNTEAFF. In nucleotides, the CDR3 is TGTGCCAGCAGTTCCTCCACACACGACAGGGGGCCGGGGAACACTGAAGCTTTCTTT.

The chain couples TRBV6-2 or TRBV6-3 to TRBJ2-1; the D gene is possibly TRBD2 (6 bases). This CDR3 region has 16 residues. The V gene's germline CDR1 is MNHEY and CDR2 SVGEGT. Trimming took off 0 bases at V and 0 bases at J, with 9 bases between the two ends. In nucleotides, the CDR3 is TGTGCCAGCAGTTACTCGGGACTTAGCTCCTACAATGAGCAGTTCTTC. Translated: CASSYSGLSSYNEQFF.

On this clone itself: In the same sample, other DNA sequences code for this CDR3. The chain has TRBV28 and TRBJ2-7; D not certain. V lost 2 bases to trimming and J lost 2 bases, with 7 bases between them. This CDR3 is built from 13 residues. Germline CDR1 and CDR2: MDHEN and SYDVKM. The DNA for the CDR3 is TGTGCCAGCAGTTTAGGAGAAACCTACGAGCAGTACTTC. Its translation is CASSLGETYEQYF.

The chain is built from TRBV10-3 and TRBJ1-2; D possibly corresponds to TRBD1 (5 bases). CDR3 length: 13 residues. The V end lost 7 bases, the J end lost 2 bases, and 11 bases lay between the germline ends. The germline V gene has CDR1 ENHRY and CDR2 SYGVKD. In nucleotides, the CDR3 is TGTGCCATCAAAAGGGAGGGGAACTATGGCTACACCTTC. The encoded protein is CAIKREGNYGYTF.

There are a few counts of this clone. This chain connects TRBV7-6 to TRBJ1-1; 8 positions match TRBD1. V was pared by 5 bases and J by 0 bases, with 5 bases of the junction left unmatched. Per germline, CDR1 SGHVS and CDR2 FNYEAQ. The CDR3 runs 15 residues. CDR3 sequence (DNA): TGTGCCAGCAGCCCAGGGGGCGAAATGAACACTGAAGCTTTCTTT. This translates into CASSPGGEMNTEAFF.

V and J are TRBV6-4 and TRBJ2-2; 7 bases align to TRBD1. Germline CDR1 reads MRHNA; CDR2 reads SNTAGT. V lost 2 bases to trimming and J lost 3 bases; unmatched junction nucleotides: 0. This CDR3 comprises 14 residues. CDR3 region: CASSDQGDTGELFF. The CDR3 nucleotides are TGTGCCAGCAGTGACCAGGGGGACACCGGGGAGCTGTTTTTT.

The CDR3 spells CSVRSSADTQYF. The CDR3 nucleotides read TGCAGCGTCCGGAGCTCCGCAGATACGCAGTATTTT. The V gene is TRBV29-1, the J gene TRBJ2-3; D not certain. The CDR3 length is 12 residues. Between the trimmed V and J ends, which lost 6 bases and 4 bases, there was a span of 11 bases. In germline, CDR1 is SQVTM, CDR2 ANQGSEA.

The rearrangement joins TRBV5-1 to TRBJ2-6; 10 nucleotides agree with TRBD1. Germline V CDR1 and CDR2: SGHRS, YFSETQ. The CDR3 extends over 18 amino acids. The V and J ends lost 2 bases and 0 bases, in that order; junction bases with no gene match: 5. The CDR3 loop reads CASSFWTGGTSGANVLTF. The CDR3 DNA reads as TGCGCCAGCAGCTTTTGGACAGGGGGGACCTCTGGGGCCAACGTCCTGACTTTC.

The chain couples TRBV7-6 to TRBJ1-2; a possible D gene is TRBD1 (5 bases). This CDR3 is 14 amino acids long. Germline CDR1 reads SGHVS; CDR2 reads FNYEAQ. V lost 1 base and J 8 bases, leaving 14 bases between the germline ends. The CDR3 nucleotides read TGTGCCAGCAGCTTAGACAGGACCGCGGTCGGCTACACCTTC. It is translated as CASSLDRTAVGYTF.

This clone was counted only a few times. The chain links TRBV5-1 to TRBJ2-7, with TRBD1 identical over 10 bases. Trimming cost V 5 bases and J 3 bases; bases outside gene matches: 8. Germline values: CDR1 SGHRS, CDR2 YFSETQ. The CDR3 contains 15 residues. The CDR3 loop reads CASRSGQGDSYEQYF. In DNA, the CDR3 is TGCGCCAGCAGATCCGGACAGGGGGATAGCTACGAGCAGTACTTC.

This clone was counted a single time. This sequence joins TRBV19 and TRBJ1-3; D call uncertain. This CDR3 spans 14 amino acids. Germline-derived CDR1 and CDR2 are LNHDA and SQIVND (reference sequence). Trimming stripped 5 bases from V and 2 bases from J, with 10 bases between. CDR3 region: CASSPGGAGNTIYF. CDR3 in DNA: TGTGCCAGTAGTCCGGGAGGAGCTGGAAACACCATATATTTT.

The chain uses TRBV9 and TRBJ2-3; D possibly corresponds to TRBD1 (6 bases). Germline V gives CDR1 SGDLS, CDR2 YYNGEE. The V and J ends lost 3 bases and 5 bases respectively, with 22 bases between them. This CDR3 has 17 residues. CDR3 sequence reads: CASSAAGVGVERDTQYF. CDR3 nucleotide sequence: TGTGCCAGCAGCGCGGCAGGGGTCGGGGTTGAACGAGATACGCAGTATTTT.

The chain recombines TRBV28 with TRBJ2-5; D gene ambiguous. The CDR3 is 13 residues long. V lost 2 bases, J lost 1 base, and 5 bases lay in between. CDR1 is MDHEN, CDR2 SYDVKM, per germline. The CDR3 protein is CASSLVSQETQYF. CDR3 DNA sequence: TGTGCCAGCAGTTTAGTCAGCCAAGAGACCCAGTACTTC.

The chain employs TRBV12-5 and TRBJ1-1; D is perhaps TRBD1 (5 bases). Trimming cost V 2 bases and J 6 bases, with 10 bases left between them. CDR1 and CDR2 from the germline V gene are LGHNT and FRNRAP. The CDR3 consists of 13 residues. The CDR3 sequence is CASGLLGLAEAFF. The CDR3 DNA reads TGTGCTAGTGGTTTGCTGGGGCTTGCTGAAGCTTTCTTT.

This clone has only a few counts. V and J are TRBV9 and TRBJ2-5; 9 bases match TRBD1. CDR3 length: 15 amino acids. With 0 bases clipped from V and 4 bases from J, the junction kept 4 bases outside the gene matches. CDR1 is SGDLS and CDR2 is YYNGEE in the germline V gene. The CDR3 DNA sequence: TGTGCCAGCAGCGTAGCCGGGACAGGGAGAGAGACCCAGTACTTC. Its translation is CASSVAGTGRETQYF.

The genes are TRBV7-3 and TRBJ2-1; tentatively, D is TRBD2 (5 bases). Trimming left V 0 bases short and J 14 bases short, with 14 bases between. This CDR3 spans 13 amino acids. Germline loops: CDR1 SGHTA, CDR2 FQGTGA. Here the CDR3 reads CASSLTTSPTKFF. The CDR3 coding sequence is TGTGCCAGCAGCTTAACAACCTCACCGACTAAGTTCTTC.

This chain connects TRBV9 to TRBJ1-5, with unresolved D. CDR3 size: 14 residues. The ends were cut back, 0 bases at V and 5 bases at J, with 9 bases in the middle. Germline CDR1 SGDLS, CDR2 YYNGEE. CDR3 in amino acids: CASSVDPGYQPQHF. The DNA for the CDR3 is TGTGCCAGCAGCGTAGACCCGGGTTATCAGCCCCAGCATTTT.

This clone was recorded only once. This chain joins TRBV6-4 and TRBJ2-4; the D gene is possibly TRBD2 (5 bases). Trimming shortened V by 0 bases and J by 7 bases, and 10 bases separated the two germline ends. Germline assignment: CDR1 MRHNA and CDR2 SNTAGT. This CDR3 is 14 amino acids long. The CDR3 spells CASSDSRRSNIQYF. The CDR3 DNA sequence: TGTGCCAGCAGTGACTCGAGGAGGAGCAACATTCAGTACTTC.

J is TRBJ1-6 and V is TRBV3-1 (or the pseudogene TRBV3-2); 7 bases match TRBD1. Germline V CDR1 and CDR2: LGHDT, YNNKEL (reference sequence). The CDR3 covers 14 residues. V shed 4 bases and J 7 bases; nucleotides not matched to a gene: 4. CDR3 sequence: CASSPGTANSPLHF. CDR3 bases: TGTGCCAGCAGCCCCGGGACAGCAAATTCACCCCTCCACTTT.